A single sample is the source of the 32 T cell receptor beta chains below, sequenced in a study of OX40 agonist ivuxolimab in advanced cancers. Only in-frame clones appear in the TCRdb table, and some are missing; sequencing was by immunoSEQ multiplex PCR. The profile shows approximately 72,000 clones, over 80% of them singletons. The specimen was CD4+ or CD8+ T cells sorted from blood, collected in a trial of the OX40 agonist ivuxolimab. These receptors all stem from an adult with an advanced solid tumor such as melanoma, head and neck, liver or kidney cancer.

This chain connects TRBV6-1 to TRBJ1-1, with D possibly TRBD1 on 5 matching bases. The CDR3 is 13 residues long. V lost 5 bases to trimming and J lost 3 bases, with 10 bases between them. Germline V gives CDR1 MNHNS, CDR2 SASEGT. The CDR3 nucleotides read TGTGCCAGCAGTCGCGACAGATACACTGAAGCTTTCTTT. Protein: CASSRDRYTEAFF.

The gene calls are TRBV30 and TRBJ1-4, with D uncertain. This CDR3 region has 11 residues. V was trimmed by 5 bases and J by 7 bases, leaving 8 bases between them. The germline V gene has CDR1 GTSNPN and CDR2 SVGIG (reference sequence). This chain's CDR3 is CAWWMGEKLFF. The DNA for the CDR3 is TGTGCCTGGTGGATGGGTGAAAAACTGTTTTTT.

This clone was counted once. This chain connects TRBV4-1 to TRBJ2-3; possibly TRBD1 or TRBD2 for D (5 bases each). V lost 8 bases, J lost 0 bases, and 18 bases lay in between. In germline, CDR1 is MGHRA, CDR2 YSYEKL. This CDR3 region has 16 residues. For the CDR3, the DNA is TGCGCCAGCCGTGGGGACGGGTTCCTTAGCACAGATACGCAGTATTTT. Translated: CASRGDGFLSTDTQYF.

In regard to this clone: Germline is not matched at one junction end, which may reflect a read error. Here the CDR3 DNA reads TGTGCCTGGAGTGTCTTGTCCCGGGGAGCTGTTTTT. It specifies CAWSVLSRGAVF. The chain recombines TRBV30 with TRBJ2-2; possible D gene TRBD2, 5 bases. The germline V gene encodes CDR1 GTSNPN and CDR2 SVGIG (reference sequence). This CDR3 is built from 12 residues.

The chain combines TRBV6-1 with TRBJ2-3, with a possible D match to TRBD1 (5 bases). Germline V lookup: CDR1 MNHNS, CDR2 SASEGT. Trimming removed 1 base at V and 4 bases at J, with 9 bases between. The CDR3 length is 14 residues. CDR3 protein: CASSEGQSPDTQYF. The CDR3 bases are TGTGCCAGCAGTGAAGGACAGAGCCCAGATACGCAGTATTTT.

CDR3 protein: CASSLGLTTKYNEQFF. CDR3 DNA sequence: TGTGCCAGCAGCTTGGGACTGACAACCAAATACAATGAGCAGTTCTTC. The chain carries TRBV11-2 and TRBJ2-1; weak D call: TRBD2 (6 bases). Germline CDR1 reads SGHAT; CDR2 reads FQNNGV. The CDR3 has 16 amino acids. Trimming stripped 3 bases from V and 4 bases from J, with 16 bases between.

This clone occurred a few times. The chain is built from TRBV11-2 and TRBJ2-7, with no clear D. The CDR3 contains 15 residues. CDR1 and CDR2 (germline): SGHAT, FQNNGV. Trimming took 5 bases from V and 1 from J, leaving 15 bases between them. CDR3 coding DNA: TGTGCCAGCAGCCCCGAGGCGGCCCTTTCCTACGAGCAGTACTTC. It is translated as CASSPEAALSYEQYF.

CDR3: CASSLESAFDTQYF. For the CDR3, the DNA is TGCGCCAGCAGCTTGGAATCGGCATTCGATACGCAGTATTTT. V and J are TRBV5-1 and TRBJ2-3; D gene uncertain. With 0 bases removed from V and 6 bases from J, the gap between germline ends came to 11 bases. This CDR3 comprises 14 residues. Germline lookup yields CDR1 SGHRS and CDR2 YFSETQ.

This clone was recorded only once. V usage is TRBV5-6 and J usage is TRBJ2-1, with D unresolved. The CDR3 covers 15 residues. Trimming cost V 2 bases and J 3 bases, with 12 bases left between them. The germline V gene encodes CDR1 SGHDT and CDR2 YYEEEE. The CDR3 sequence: CASSLVQNHYNEQFF. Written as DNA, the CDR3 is TGTGCCAGCAGCTTAGTACAGAACCACTACAATGAGCAGTTCTTC.

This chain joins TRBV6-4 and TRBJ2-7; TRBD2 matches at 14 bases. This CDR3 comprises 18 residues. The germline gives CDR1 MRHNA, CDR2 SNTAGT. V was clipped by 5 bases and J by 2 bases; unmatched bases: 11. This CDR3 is CASSSPGLAGESPYEQYF. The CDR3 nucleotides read TGTGCCAGCAGTTCTCCGGGACTAGCGGGGGAGTCACCCTACGAGCAGTACTTC.

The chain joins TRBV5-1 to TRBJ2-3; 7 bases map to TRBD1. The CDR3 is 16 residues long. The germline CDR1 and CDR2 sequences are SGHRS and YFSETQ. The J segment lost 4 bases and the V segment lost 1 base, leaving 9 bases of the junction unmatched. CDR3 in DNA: TGCGCCAGCAGCTTGATTGGGACAGACAAGGCAGATACGCAGTATTTT. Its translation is CASSLIGTDKADTQYF.

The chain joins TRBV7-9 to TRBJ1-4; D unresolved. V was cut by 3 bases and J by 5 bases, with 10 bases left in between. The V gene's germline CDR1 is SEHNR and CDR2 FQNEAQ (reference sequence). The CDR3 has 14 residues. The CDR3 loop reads CASSLRGSNEKLFF. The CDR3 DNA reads TGTGCCAGCAGCTTGCGCGGGTCGAATGAAAAACTGTTTTTT.

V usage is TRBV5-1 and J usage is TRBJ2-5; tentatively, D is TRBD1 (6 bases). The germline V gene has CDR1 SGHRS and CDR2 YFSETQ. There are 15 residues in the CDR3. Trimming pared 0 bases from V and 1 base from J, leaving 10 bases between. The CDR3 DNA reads TGCGCCAGCAGCTTGGGGCAGGGGACCCAAGAGACCCAGTACTTC. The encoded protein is CASSLGQGTQETQYF.

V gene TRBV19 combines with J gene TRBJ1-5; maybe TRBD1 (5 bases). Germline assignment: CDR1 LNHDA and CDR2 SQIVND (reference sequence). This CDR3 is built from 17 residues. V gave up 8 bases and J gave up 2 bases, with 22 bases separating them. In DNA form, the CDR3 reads TGTGCCAGTCTCACCTCTGACGGGGCATATGGCAATCAGCCCCAGCATTTT. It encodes CASLTSDGAYGNQPQHF.

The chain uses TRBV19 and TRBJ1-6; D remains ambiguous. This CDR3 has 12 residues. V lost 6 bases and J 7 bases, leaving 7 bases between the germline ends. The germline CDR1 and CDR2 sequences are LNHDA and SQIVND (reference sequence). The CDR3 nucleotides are TGTGCCAGTAGCGTCCCAAATTCACCCCTCCACTTT. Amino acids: CASSVPNSPLHF.

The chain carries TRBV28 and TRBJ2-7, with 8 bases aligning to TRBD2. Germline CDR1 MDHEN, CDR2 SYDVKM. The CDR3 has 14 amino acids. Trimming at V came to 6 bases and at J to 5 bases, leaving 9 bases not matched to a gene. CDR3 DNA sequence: TGTGCCAGCAGCCCTCCGGGAGGGTACCACGAGCAGTACTTC. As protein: CASSPPGGYHEQYF.

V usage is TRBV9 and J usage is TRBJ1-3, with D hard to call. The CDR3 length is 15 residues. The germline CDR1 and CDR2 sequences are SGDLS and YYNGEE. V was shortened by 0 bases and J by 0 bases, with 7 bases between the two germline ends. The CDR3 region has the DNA TGTGCCAGCAGCGTAGCTATTGGCTCTGGAAACACCATATATTTT. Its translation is CASSVAIGSGNTIYF.

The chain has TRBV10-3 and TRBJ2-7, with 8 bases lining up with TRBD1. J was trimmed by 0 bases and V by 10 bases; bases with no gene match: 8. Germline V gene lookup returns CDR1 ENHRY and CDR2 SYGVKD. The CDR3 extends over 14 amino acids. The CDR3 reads CATRRGQDSYEQYF. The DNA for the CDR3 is TGTGCCACTAGGAGGGGACAGGACTCCTACGAGCAGTACTTC.

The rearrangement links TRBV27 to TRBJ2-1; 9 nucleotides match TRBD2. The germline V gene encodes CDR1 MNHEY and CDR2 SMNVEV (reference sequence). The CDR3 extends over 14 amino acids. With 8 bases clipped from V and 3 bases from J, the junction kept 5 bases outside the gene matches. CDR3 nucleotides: TGTGCCAGCTCCGGGACTAGCTTCTACAATGAGCAGTTCTTC. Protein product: CASSGTSFYNEQFF.

DNA for the CDR3: TGTGCCACCCGACTGCGGGGCACAGATACGCAGTATTTT. Translation: CATRLRGTDTQYF. J is TRBJ2-3 and V is TRBV6-5; a possible D gene is TRBD2 (5 bases). The CDR3 is 13 amino acids. CDR1 and CDR2 from the germline V gene are MNHEY and SVGAGI. Trimming left V 10 bases short and J 1 base short, with 12 bases between.

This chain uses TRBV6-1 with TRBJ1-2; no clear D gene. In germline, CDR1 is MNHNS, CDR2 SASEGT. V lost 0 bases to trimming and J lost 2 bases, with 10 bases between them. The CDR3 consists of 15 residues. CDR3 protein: CASSEAGPANYGYTF. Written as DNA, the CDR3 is TGTGCCAGCAGTGAAGCCGGGCCAGCCAACTATGGCTACACCTTC.

CDR3 DNA sequence: TGTGCCAGCAGTGACTCCGGGACAGGGGGCACTCAGCCCCAGCATTTT. This sequence encodes CASSDSGTGGTQPQHF. The chain recombines TRBV25-1 with TRBJ1-5, with TRBD1 identical over 12 bases. The CDR3 extends over 16 amino acids. CDR1 and CDR2 from the germline V gene are MGHDK and SYGVNS. V shed 3 bases, J shed 6 bases, and the junction held 6 bases outside the gene matches.

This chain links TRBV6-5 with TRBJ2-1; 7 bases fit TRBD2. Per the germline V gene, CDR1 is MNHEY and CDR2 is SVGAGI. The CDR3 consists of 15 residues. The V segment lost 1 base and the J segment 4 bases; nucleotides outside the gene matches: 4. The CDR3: CASSYLAGSYNEQFF. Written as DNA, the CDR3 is TGTGCCAGCAGTTACTTAGCGGGTTCTTACAATGAGCAGTTCTTC.

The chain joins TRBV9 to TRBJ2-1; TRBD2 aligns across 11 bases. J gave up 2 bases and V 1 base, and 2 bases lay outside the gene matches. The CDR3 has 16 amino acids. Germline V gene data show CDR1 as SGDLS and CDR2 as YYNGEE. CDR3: CASSVLAGGTYNEQFF. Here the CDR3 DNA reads TGTGCCAGCAGCGTACTAGCGGGGGGTACCTACAATGAGCAGTTCTTC. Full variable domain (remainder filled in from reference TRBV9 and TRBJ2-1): DSGVTQTPKHLITATGQRVTLRCSPRSGDLSVYWYQQSLDQGLQFLIQYYNGEERAKGNILERFSAQQFPDLHSELNLSSLELGDSALYFCASSVLAGGTYNEQFFGPGTRLTVL.

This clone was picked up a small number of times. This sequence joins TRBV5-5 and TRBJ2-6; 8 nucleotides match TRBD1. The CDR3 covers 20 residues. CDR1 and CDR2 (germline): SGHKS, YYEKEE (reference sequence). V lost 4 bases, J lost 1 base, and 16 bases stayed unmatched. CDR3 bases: TGTGCCAGCAGCCTCTGGACAGGGTTCGATTCCTTGTCTGGGGCCAACGTCCTGACTTTC. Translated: CASSLWTGFDSLSGANVLTF.

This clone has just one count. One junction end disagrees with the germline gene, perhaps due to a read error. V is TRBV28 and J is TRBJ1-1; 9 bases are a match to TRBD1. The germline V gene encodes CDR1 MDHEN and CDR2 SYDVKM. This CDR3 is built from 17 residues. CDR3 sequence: CASSLLPGQGKRGESFF. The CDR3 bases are TGTGCCAGCAGTTTATTGCCGGGACAGGGAAAAAGGGGTGAATCTTTCTTT.

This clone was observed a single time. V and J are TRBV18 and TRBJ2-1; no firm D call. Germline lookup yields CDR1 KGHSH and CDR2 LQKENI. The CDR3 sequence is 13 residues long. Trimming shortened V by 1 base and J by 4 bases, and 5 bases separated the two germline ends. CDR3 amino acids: CASSPQGYNEQFF. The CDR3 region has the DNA TGTGCCAGCTCACCACAGGGTTACAATGAGCAGTTCTTC.

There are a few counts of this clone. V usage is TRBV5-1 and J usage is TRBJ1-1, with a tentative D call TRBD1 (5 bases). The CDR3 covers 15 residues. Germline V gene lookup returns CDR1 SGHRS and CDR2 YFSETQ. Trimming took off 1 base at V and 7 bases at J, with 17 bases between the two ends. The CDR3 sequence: CASSLMGQEGSEAFF. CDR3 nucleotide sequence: TGCGCCAGCAGCTTGATGGGGCAGGAAGGCAGTGAAGCTTTCTTT. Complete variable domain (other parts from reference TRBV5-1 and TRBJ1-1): KAGVTQTPRYLIKTRGQQVTLSCSPISGHRSVSWYQQTPGQGLQFLFEYFSETQRNKGNFPGRFSGRQFSNSRSEMNVSTLELGDSALYLCASSLMGQEGSEAFFGQGTRLTVV.

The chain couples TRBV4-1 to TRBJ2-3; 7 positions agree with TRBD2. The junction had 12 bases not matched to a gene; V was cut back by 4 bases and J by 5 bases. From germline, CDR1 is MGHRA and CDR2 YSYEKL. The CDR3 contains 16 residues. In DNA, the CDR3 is TGCGCCAGCAGCCTTTGGCGGGGGTCGCGGGTAGATACGCAGTATTTT. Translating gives CASSLWRGSRVDTQYF.

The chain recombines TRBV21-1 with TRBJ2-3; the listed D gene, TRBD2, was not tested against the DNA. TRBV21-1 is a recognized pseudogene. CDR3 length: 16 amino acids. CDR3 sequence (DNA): TGTGCCAGCAGCCAAAGAGTAGCAGTCATGCAAGATACGCAGTATTTT. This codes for CASSQRVAVMQDTQYF.

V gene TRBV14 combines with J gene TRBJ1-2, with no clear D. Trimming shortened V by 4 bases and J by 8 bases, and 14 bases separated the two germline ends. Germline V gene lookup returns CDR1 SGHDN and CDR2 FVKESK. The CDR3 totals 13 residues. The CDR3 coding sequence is TGTGCCAGCAGCCTGTATAAGGCGGGCGGCTACACCTTC. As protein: CASSLYKAGGYTF.

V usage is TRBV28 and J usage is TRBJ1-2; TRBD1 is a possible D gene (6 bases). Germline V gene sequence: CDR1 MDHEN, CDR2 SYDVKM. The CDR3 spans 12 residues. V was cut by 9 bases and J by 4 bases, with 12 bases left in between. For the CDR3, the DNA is TGTGCCAGTAGGGACACCATCTATGGCTACACCTTC. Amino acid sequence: CASRDTIYGYTF.